The entry that follows covers one T cell receptor (beta chain) sequence. These data are taken from a study of blood T cell repertoires in COVID-19. Study-wide context: T cells, B-cell-depleted T cells, or PBMCs supplied cDNA or gDNA.

The authors' processing: Estimation of nucleated cell counts relied on the amplification of reference gene primers. This table comes from immunoSEQ multiplex PCR, and its TCRdb copy is limited to in-frame clones, with some not included. V, J and clone size reflect that table, while D and trimming were determined from the DNA. The profile shows 110,000 or so clones, around 85% of them singletons. In germline, CDR1 is SGHVS, CDR2 FQNEAQ. The V end lost 2 bases, the J end lost 2 bases, and 15 bases lay between the germline ends. The CDR3 has 16 amino acids. The V and J genes are TRBV7-8 and TRBJ1-2, with D possibly TRBD1 on 5 matching bases. Sequencing used peripheral blood. The clonotype originates from a man aged 50 to 60 with acute or convalescent COVID-19. This CDR3 is CASSLQGVGRNYGYTF. In nucleotides, the CDR3 is TGTGCCAGCAGCTTACAGGGTGTGGGGCGGAACTATGGCTACACCTTC.